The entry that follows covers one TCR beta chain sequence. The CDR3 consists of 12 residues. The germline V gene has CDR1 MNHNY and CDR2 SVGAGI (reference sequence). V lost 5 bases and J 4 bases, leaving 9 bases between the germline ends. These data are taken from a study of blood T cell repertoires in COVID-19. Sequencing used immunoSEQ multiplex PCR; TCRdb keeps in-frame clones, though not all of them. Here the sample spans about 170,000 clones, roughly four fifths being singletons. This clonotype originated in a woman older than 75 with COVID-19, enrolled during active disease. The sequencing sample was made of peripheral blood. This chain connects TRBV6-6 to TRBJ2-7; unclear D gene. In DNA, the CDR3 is TGTGCCAGCAGTCCGAGTTCTTACGAGCAGTACTTC. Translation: CASSPSSYEQYF.